These T cell receptor beta chains were read from a single sample in a study of human T cells and chemical hapten exposure. MiXCR, applied by TCRdb to the RACE reads, yields one record per CDR3 protein. The sample has roughly 380,000 distinct CDR3 sequences, roughly 6% seen once. The sequencing here drew on whole blood, taken in connection with sensitization to the hapten diphenylcyclopropenone (DPC). The receptor source for this set is a woman aged 18 to 35 with alopecia areata. Some clones in this sample may be carry-over from other donors' samples. CDR3s include the opening cysteine and the closing phenylalanine or tryptophan. D genes are given only for firm matches. A row's size may be missing; if present it is once, few, many or a size class.

J gene	D gene	clone size	V gene	CDR3 protein	CDR3 DNA
TRBJ2-4	NA	few	TRBV6-5	CASSSLTTGSKNIQYF	TGTGCCAGCAGTTCCCTAACGACGGGCTCAAAAAACATTCAGTACTTC
TRBJ1-5	NA	NA	TRBV10-3	CAISEYQNQPQHF	TGTGCCATCAGTGAGTATCAGAACCAGCCCCAGCATTTT
TRBJ2-3	NA	many	TRBV6-6	CASREAGTDTQYF	TGTGCCAGCAGGGAGGCGGGAACAGATACGCAGTATTTT
TRBJ2-2	NA	once	TRBV7-9	CASSGMGGPLNTGELFF	TGTGCCAGCAGCGGCATGGGGGGCCCCCTGAACACCGGGGAGCTGTTTTTT
TRBJ1-1	NA	NA	TRBV7-9	CASSFIQGGSEAFF	TGTGCCAGCAGCTTTATACAGGGAGGATCTGAAGCTTTCTTT
TRBJ2-2	NA	many	TRBV11-1	CASSLEGRGGTGELFF	TGTGCCAGCAGCTTAGAGGGCAGGGGAGGCACCGGGGAGCTGTTTTTT
TRBJ1-1	TRBD1	many	TRBV4-2	CASSQDWAGGAGNTEAFF	TGTGCCAGCAGCCAAGATTGGGCAGGGGGCGCCGGAAACACTGAAGCTTTCTTT
TRBJ1-6	TRBD1	few	TRBV5-6	CASSQQGINSPLHF	TGTGCCAGCAGCCAACAGGGGATTAATTCACCCCTCCACTTT
TRBJ1-3	NA	NA	TRBV6-6	CASSYAPFPYSGNTIYF	TGTGCCAGCAGTTACGCCCCCTTCCCCTACTCTGGAAACACCATATATTTT
TRBJ1-3	NA	few	TRBV6-5	CASSTRGWYSGNTIYF	TGTGCCAGCAGTACCCGGGGTTGGTACTCCGGAAACACCATATATTTT
TRBJ2-5	NA	few	TRBV6-2/TRBV6-3	CASFDWSQETQYF	TGTGCCAGTTTTGACTGGTCACAAGAGACCCAGTACTTC
TRBJ2-1	TRBD2	many	TRBV5-1	CASSSTLAGSYNEQFF	TGCGCCAGCAGCTCTACCCTAGCGGGATCCTACAATGAGCAGTTCTTC
TRBJ1-4	NA	few	TRBV12-3/TRBV12-4	CASSSGIDNEKLFF	TGTGCCAGCAGTTCGGGGATAGATAATGAAAAACTGTTTTTT
TRBJ1-1	NA	few	TRBV28	CASSTGSTEAFF	TGTGCCAGCAGCACGGGGAGCACTGAAGCTTTCTTT
TRBJ1-5	TRBD1	NA	TRBV19	CASSGLRQGASNQPQHF	TGTGCCAGTAGTGGTTTACGACAGGGGGCTAGCAATCAGCCCCAGCATTTT
TRBJ2-2	TRBD1	NA	TRBV4-1	CASSQHPGTGDTGELFF	TGCGCCAGCAGCCAACATCCCGGGACAGGGGACACCGGGGAGCTGTTTTTT
TRBJ1-5	NA	NA	TRBV12-3/TRBV12-4	CASSLGGAPSNQPQHF	TGTGCCAGCAGTTTGGGAGGGGCCCCTAGCAATCAGCCCCAGCATTTT
TRBJ1-2	NA	many	TRBV20-1	CSARTDYGYTF	TGCAGTGCTAGGACAGACTATGGCTACACCTTC
TRBJ1-1	NA	NA	TRBV7-9	CASSSLGGQSTEAFF	TGTGCCAGCAGCTCCCTAGGTGGACAGTCCACTGAAGCTTTCTTT
TRBJ2-1	TRBD1	NA	TRBV27	CASSSRTGGKGHF	TGTGCCAGCAGTTCGAGGACAGGGGGTAAAGGGCACTTC
TRBJ1-1	NA	many	TRBV5-6	CASSSPGDLNTEAFF	TGTGCCAGCAGCTCCCCAGGGGACTTGAACACTGAAGCTTTCTTT
TRBJ1-5	NA	NA	TRBV7-8	CASSPLLRQGASGNQPQHF	TGTGCCAGCAGCCCCCTTTTAAGGCAGGGCGCTTCAGGCAATCAGCCCCAGCATTTT
TRBJ2-1	NA	NA	TRBV12-3/TRBV12-4	CASSLEPADNEQFF	TGTGCCAGCAGTTTAGAACCGGCGGATAATGAGCAGTTCTTC
TRBJ2-7	NA	NA	TRBV20-1	CSARDLSGSSYEQYF	TGCAGTGCTAGAGATCTTAGCGGATCCTCCTACGAGCAGTACTTC
TRBJ2-7	NA	many	TRBV12-3/TRBV12-4	CASRRTVSYEQYF	TGTGCCAGCAGAAGGACCGTCTCCTACGAGCAGTACTTC
TRBJ2-2	TRBD1	few	TRBV13	CASSPLGTGTGELFF	TGTGCCAGCAGCCCCCTCGGGACAGGGACCGGGGAGCTGTTTTTT
TRBJ2-7	NA	many	TRBV6-2/TRBV6-3	CASSPSYSYEQYF	TGTGCCAGCAGTCCGTCCTATTCATACGAGCAGTACTTC
TRBJ1-6	NA	many	TRBV3-1	CASSQSGGVQSPLHF	TGTGCCAGCAGCCAATCGGGGGGTGTTCAATCACCCCTCCACTTT
TRBJ1-6	NA	many	TRBV27	CASRREISSYNSPLHF	TGTGCCAGCAGGCGCGAAATCAGCTCCTATAATTCACCCCTCCACTTT
TRBJ2-7	TRBD2	few	TRBV7-3	CASSLEGTSAYEQYF	TGTGCCAGCAGCTTGGAAGGGACTAGCGCCTACGAGCAGTACTTC
TRBJ1-1	TRBD1	many	TRBV10-3	CAISWTGGTEAFF	TGTGCCATCAGCTGGACAGGGGGCACTGAAGCTTTCTTT
TRBJ1-2	NA	NA	TRBV2	CASSEHPGGSNYGYTF	TGTGCCAGCAGTGAACACCCGGGGGGTAGTAACTATGGCTACACCTTC
TRBJ1-2	TRBD1	few	TRBV6-5	CASSYSGTGGAPNYGYTF	TGTGCCAGCAGTTACTCAGGGACAGGGGGCGCCCCTAACTATGGCTACACCTTC
TRBJ2-6	TRBD1	many	TRBV9	CASSVPSGGPISGANVLTF	TGTGCCAGCAGCGTACCATCAGGGGGCCCGATCTCTGGGGCCAACGTCCTGACTTTC
TRBJ1-1	NA	many	TRBV10-3	CAIRDSLNTEAFF	TGTGCCATTCGGGACTCATTGAACACTGAAGCTTTCTTT
TRBJ1-1	NA	many	TRBV4-2	CASSQEEGQVNTEAFF	TGTGCCAGCAGCCAAGAGGAAGGACAAGTGAACACTGAAGCTTTCTTT
TRBJ2-1	TRBD1	few	TRBV6-1	CASRTDRNNEQFF	TGTGCCAGCAGAACGGACAGGAACAATGAGCAGTTCTTC
TRBJ2-1	TRBD2	few	TRBV6-2/TRBV6-3	CASILSGGMVYEQFF	TGTGCCAGCATCCTTAGCGGGGGGATGGTATATGAGCAGTTCTTC
TRBJ1-5	NA	few	TRBV6-6	CASSYDAGSTIAQHF	TGTGCCAGCAGTTACGACGCGGGCTCCACGATAGCCCAGCATTTT
TRBJ1-3	TRBD1	few	TRBV7-2	CASSLARDRANTIYF	TGTGCCAGCAGCTTAGCGAGGGACAGGGCCAACACCATATATTTT
TRBJ1-5	NA	many	TRBV6-1	CASSDDMVYQPQHF	TGTGCCAGCAGTGACGACATGGTTTACCAGCCCCAGCATTTT
TRBJ2-3	NA	few	TRBV5-6	CASSSGPSLMGTQYF	TGTGCCAGCAGCTCGGGACCTTCGCTCATGGGTACGCAGTATTTT
TRBJ2-3	NA	many	TRBV7-2	CASSLGAADTQYF	TGTGCCAGCAGCTTAGGAGCGGCGGATACGCAGTATTTT
TRBJ1-1	TRBD1	few	TRBV27	CASSSYRGRTEAFF	TGTGCCAGCAGTTCCTACAGGGGTAGGACTGAAGCTTTCTTT
TRBJ2-3	TRBD1	many	TRBV24-1	CATAGGAPDTQYF	TGTGCCACCGCAGGGGGCGCACCAGATACGCAGTATTTT
TRBJ1-2	NA	few	TRBV18	CASHRGSGTNYGYTF	TGTGCCAGTCATCGGGGGTCGGGAACTAACTATGGCTACACCTTC
TRBJ2-7	NA	few	TRBV25-1	CASRTQGYEQYF	TGTGCCAGCAGGACCCAGGGCTACGAGCAGTACTTC
TRBJ1-5	NA	many	TRBV7-6	CASSPGPHSNQPQHF	TGTGCCAGCAGCCCCGGACCCCATAGCAATCAGCCCCAGCATTTT
TRBJ1-2	TRBD1	many	TRBV13	CASSFRGSDYGYTF	TGTGCCAGCAGCTTCAGGGGGTCAGACTATGGCTACACCTTC
TRBJ1-1	NA	many	TRBV3-1	CASSLDGTGEEAFF	TGTGCCAGCAGCCTAGACGGGACCGGGGAAGAAGCTTTCTTT
TRBJ2-3	NA	few	TRBV4-3	CASSQGFGLDTQYF	TGCGCCAGCAGCCAAGGTTTCGGGTTGGATACGCAGTATTTT
TRBJ1-2	TRBD1	many	TRBV3-1	CASRTDRPGNYGYTF	TGTGCCAGCAGAACGGACAGGCCGGGGAACTATGGCTACACCTTC
TRBJ1-5	NA	few	TRBV7-9	CASSLLTQPQHF	TGTGCCAGCAGCCTATTAACCCAGCCCCAGCATTTT
TRBJ1-2	NA	few	TRBV19	CASSSTGVHYGYTF	TGTGCCAGTAGCTCGACGGGGGTCCACTATGGCTACACCTTC